Listed below are T cell receptor beta chains from one sample, sequenced in a study of blood T cell repertoires in COVID-19. TCRdb's copy holds only in-frame clones and misses some; the assay was immunoSEQ multiplex PCR. Here the sample spans 200,000 or so clones, 70% to 90% being singletons. The specimen sequenced was peripheral blood. The origin of the receptors is a man aged 25-40 years with COVID-19, enrolled during active disease. CDR3s include the opening cysteine and the closing phenylalanine or tryptophan. The order of the fields is clone size, D gene, J gene, V gene, CDR3 DNA, CDR3 protein. The D gene is left open where the match is weak. Clone size is shown for a subset of rows, as once, few, many or a class of expanded clone.

clone_size: -; d_call: -; j_call: TRBJ1-2; v_call: TRBV7-3; cdr3_nt: TGTGCCAGCAGCCCCACCCATTCCAGGGGACGTGGCGATGGCTACACCTTC; cdr3_aa: CASSPTHSRGRGDGYTF
clone_size: -; d_call: -; j_call: TRBJ1-3; v_call: TRBV6-2/TRBV6-3; cdr3_nt: TGTGCCAGCAGCGACCACCCACAGGGATCCTCTGGAAACACCATATATTTT; cdr3_aa: CASSDHPQGSSGNTIYF
clone_size: -; d_call: -; j_call: TRBJ2-7; v_call: TRBV28; cdr3_nt: TGTGCCAGCAGTTTATTGGTCCGGGCGGGGATCCCCTACGAGCAGTACTTC; cdr3_aa: CASSLLVRAGIPYEQYF
clone_size: -; d_call: TRBD1; j_call: TRBJ1-5; v_call: TRBV7-2; cdr3_nt: TGTGCCAGCAGCTCCCAACCGGGACAGCTACAGCCCCAGCATTTT; cdr3_aa: CASSSQPGQLQPQHF
clone_size: once; d_call: TRBD2; j_call: TRBJ2-3; v_call: TRBV19; cdr3_nt: TGTGCCAGTAGCCAGACTAGCGGGGGGCCTTCTAGCACAGATACGCAGTATTTT; cdr3_aa: CASSQTSGGPSSTDTQYF
clone_size: -; d_call: TRBD1; j_call: TRBJ1-4; v_call: TRBV12-3/TRBV12-4; cdr3_nt: TGTGCCAGCAGCCCGACAGGGAATGAAAAACTGTTTTTT; cdr3_aa: CASSPTGNEKLFF
clone_size: -; d_call: -; j_call: TRBJ1-2; v_call: TRBV23-1; cdr3_nt: TGCGCCAGCAGTCAATCCTATGGAGGGGATGGCTACACCTTC; cdr3_aa: CASSQSYGGDGYTF
clone_size: -; d_call: TRBD2; j_call: TRBJ2-7; v_call: TRBV6-6; cdr3_nt: TGTGCCACCCGGGAGGGACTAGCGGGAATTAGTGAGCAGTACTTC; cdr3_aa: CATREGLAGISEQYF
clone_size: -; d_call: -; j_call: TRBJ2-7; v_call: TRBV27; cdr3_nt: TGTGCCAGCAGTTTCGGACACCTAACCTACGAGCAGTACTTC; cdr3_aa: CASSFGHLTYEQYF
clone_size: once; d_call: -; j_call: TRBJ2-7; v_call: TRBV11-3; cdr3_nt: TGTGCCAGCACGGACAGAATTCCCTACGAGCAGTACTTC; cdr3_aa: CASTDRIPYEQYF
clone_size: -; d_call: TRBD2; j_call: TRBJ2-5; v_call: TRBV7-2; cdr3_nt: TGTGCCAGCAGCTTAACTAGCGTAGAGACCCAGTACTTC; cdr3_aa: CASSLTSVETQYF
clone_size: -; d_call: TRBD2; j_call: TRBJ2-3; v_call: TRBV11-2; cdr3_nt: TGTGCCAGCAGCTGGTCTAGCGGGGGCGGAGATACGCAGTATTTT; cdr3_aa: CASSWSSGGGDTQYF
clone_size: -; d_call: TRBD1; j_call: TRBJ1-1; v_call: TRBV5-1; cdr3_nt: TGCGCCAGCAGCTCGGGACAGTCTAGTACCACTGAAGCTTTCTTT; cdr3_aa: CASSSGQSSTTEAFF
clone_size: -; d_call: -; j_call: TRBJ1-5; v_call: TRBV5-4; cdr3_nt: TGTGCCAGCAGCTCAGGCCATAGCAATCAGCCCCAGCATTTT; cdr3_aa: CASSSGHSNQPQHF
clone_size: -; d_call: -; j_call: TRBJ1-4; v_call: TRBV2; cdr3_nt: TGTGCCAGCAGACAAGGACTTGCTGAAAAACTGTTTTTT; cdr3_aa: CASRQGLAEKLFF